One sample yielded the 22 T cell receptor beta chains listed below, sequenced in a study of blood T cell repertoires in COVID-19. TCRdb's table, derived via immunoSEQ multiplex PCR, lists solely in-frame clones and lacks some. Here the sample spans some 200,000 clones, about 90% being singletons. Sample: peripheral blood. These receptors all come from a woman between 45 and 65 years old with acute or convalescent COVID-19.

The CDR3: CATGRELNTEAFF. The CDR3 DNA sequence: TGTGCCACCGGAAGGGAGCTCAACACTGAAGCTTTCTTT. The V gene is TRBV6-6, the J gene TRBJ1-1; no reliable D call. V was pared by 10 bases and J by 2 bases, with 14 bases between. Germline V gives CDR1 MNHNY, CDR2 SVGAGI (reference sequence). The CDR3 has 13 amino acids.

J is TRBJ1-2 and V is TRBV6-4; TRBD1 aligns across 11 bases. The CDR3 consists of 13 residues. V gave up 6 bases and J gave up 4 bases; unmatched junction bases: 1. Germline lookup yields CDR1 MRHNA and CDR2 SNTAGT. Written as DNA, the CDR3 is TGTGCCAGCAGGGGACAGGGGGGCTATGGCTACACCTTC. Amino acid sequence: CASRGQGGYGYTF.

The chain joins TRBV18 to TRBJ1-1; 8 bases agree with TRBD1. The CDR3 is 15 amino acids. Germline V CDR1 and CDR2: KGHSH, LQKENI. Trimming cost V 3 bases and J 3 bases; bases outside gene matches: 6. The CDR3 nucleotides read TGTGCCAGCTCACCGACAGGGGTCGGGGACACTGAAGCTTTCTTT. Its protein is CASSPTGVGDTEAFF.

This clone was detected only once. This chain uses TRBV5-1 with TRBJ1-2; the D is unclear. V was clipped by 4 bases and J by 6 bases, with 13 bases between them. The V gene's germline CDR1 is SGHRS and CDR2 YFSETQ. The CDR3 is made up of 13 amino acids. The CDR3 DNA reads as TGCGCCAGCAGCCCGGAAGGACTTCATGGCTACACCTTC. Translated, it gives CASSPEGLHGYTF.

This chain connects TRBV18 to TRBJ2-3, with D unclear. Germline-derived CDR1 and CDR2 are KGHSH and LQKENI. V was pared by 0 bases and J by 2 bases, with 3 bases between. CDR3 size: 13 residues. The CDR3 reads CASSPPITDTQYF. CDR3 sequence (DNA): TGTGCCAGCTCACCACCCATCACAGATACGCAGTATTTT.

The chain recombines TRBV9 with TRBJ2-2; 7 positions agree with TRBD1. The ends lost 5 bases at V and 4 bases at J; junction bases unmatched: 14. The CDR3 is 17 residues long. The germline V gene has CDR1 SGDLS and CDR2 YYNGEE. CDR3 sequence: CASSLTPDRLGTGELFF. The DNA for the CDR3 is TGTGCCAGCAGTCTAACTCCGGACAGGTTGGGCACCGGGGAGCTGTTTTTT.

As regards this clone: The junction and the germline gene differ at one end; a read error may be behind it. The chain recombines TRBV19 with TRBJ2-1, with a weak D call TRBD2 (6 bases). CDR1 and CDR2 (germline): LNHDA, SQIVND (reference sequence). The CDR3 has 11 amino acids. CDR3 bases: TGTGCCAGTAAGGACTACGATGAGCAGTTCTTC. Translated, it gives CASKDYDEQFF.

Notes on this clone: This CDR3 is also generated by other DNA sequences in the sample. This chain uses TRBV5-1 with TRBJ2-7; 11 nucleotides agree with TRBD1. The CDR3 totals 14 residues. The V gene end was trimmed by 4 bases and the J gene end by 4 bases; junction bases not matched to a gene: 4. Germline values: CDR1 SGHRS, CDR2 YFSETQ. CDR3 bases: TGCGCCAGCAGCCAAGGACAGGGGGCGTACGAGCAGTACTTC. As protein: CASSQGQGAYEQYF. The full variable domain, with the rest looked up from reference TRBV5-1 and TRBJ2-7, is KAGVTQTPRYLIKTRGQQVTLSCSPISGHRSVSWYQQTPGQGLQFLFEYFSETQRNKGNFPGRFSGRQFSNSRSEMNVSTLELGDSALYLCASSQGQGAYEQYFGPGTRLTVT.

The chain is built from TRBV19 and TRBJ1-4; TRBD1 matches at 11 bases. The CDR3 covers 15 residues. Looked up from germline, CDR1 is LNHDA and CDR2 is SQIVND (reference sequence). V trimming: 6 bases; J trimming: 8 bases; junction bases outside the gene matches: 8. For the CDR3, the DNA is TGTGCCAGTAGCGGGACAGGGGGGTCTGGCGAAAAACTGTTTTTT. This gives the protein CASSGTGGSGEKLFF.

The chain uses TRBV19 and TRBJ1-3; no clear D. Germline V CDR1 and CDR2: LNHDA, SQIVND (reference sequence). Trimming shortened V by 7 bases and J by 8 bases, and 24 bases separated the two germline ends. The CDR3 runs to 16 residues. The CDR3 DNA follows: TGTGCCAGTAAAGGAAATCACTTAGAGGCTTTCGACACCATATATTTT. This sequence encodes CASKGNHLEAFDTIYF. Supplemented by reference TRBV19 and TRBJ1-3, the full variable domain reads DGGITQSPKYLFRKEGQNVTLSCEQNLNHDAMYWYRQDPGQGLRLIYYSQIVNDFQKGDIAEGYSVSREKKESFPLTVTSAQKNPTAFYLCASKGNHLEAFDTIYFGEGSWLTVV.

V gene TRBV5-1 combines with J gene TRBJ2-1; D may be TRBD2 (5 bases). This CDR3 is built from 16 residues. V lost 0 bases and J 0 bases, leaving 10 bases between the germline ends. Germline loops: CDR1 SGHRS, CDR2 YFSETQ. The DNA of the CDR3 is TGCGCCAGCAGCTTGGCCTCGGGGATCTCCTACAATGAGCAGTTCTTC. It codes for CASSLASGISYNEQFF.

The genes are TRBV7-2 and TRBJ1-2, with a tentative D call TRBD1 (5 bases). V was pared by 6 bases and J by 8 bases, with 22 bases between. The CDR3 spans 15 residues. In germline, CDR1 is SGHTA, CDR2 FQGNSA. The CDR3: CASSNNGPGIGGYTF. CDR3 coding DNA: TGTGCCAGCAGTAATAACGGTCCAGGGATCGGGGGCTACACCTTC.

This clone occurred many times. The chain carries TRBV11-2 and TRBJ1-1; a possible D gene is TRBD1 (6 bases). V dropped 11 bases and J dropped 1 base, with 14 bases sitting between them. The CDR3 has 13 residues. Looked up from germline, CDR1 is SGHAT and CDR2 is FQNNGV. DNA for the CDR3: TGTGCCGCTGTCTCAGGGGAGAACACTGAAGCTTTCTTT. Amino acid sequence: CAAVSGENTEAFF.

V gene TRBV6-6 combines with J gene TRBJ2-2, with D possibly being TRBD1 (5 bases). CDR1 MNHNY and CDR2 SVGAGI come from the germline V gene (reference sequence). The CDR3 spans 17 residues. Between the trimmed V and J ends, which lost 5 bases and 3 bases, there was a span of 19 bases. The CDR3 sequence: CASSRLKGQADTGELFF. In DNA, the CDR3 is TGTGCCAGCAGTCGCCTAAAGGGGCAGGCCGACACCGGGGAGCTGTTTTTT.

The J gene is TRBJ2-7, the V gene TRBV27; 7 bases are shared with TRBD1. This CDR3 region has 14 residues. Germline V gene lookup returns CDR1 MNHEY and CDR2 SMNVEV (reference sequence). Germline trimming cut 6 bases from V and 6 bases from J; bases unmatched to any gene: 11. DNA for the CDR3: TGTGCCAGCAGCCGGGCCGGGACAGTCCTCGAGCAGTACTTC. Residues: CASSRAGTVLEQYF.

This chain links TRBV5-6 with TRBJ2-2; TRBD1 might be the D (6 bases). The V end lost 4 bases, the J end lost 5 bases, and 15 bases lay between the germline ends. The CDR3 consists of 15 residues. Germline CDR1 and CDR2: SGHDT and YYEEEE. The CDR3 DNA reads as TGTGCCAGCAGCCCCCGGGACACCTCTACCGGGGAGCTGTTTTTT. Its protein is CASSPRDTSTGELFF.

The chain joins TRBV28 to TRBJ1-6; D might be TRBD1 (6 bases). Germline-derived CDR1 and CDR2 are MDHEN and SYDVKM. V gave up 6 bases and J gave up 2 bases, with 14 bases separating them. The CDR3 runs to 16 residues. Here the CDR3 DNA reads TGTGCCAGCAGACTAGGGGGGGCGCCCTATAATTCACCCCTCCACTTT. Translated, it gives CASRLGGAPYNSPLHF.

The count of this clone is one. The chain employs TRBV5-1 and TRBJ2-2; D is perhaps TRBD1 (6 bases). CDR1 and CDR2 (germline): SGHRS, YFSETQ. V gave up 1 base and J gave up 3 bases, with 10 bases separating them. The CDR3 extends over 15 amino acids. The CDR3 DNA reads as TGCGCCAGCAGCTTGCCTGGGGGCGACACCGGGGAGCTGTTTTTT. Translation gives CASSLPGGDTGELFF.

CDR3 sequence (DNA): TGCAGCGCTGCGGGGGCTGTAGCTGAAGCTTTCTTT. Translation: CSAAGAVAEAFF. The gene calls are TRBV29-1 and TRBJ1-1; D is possibly TRBD1 (6 bases). Trimming took off 7 bases at V and 6 bases at J, with 15 bases between the two ends. The germline V gene encodes CDR1 SQVTM and CDR2 ANQGSEA. The CDR3 sequence is 12 residues long.

DNA for the CDR3: TGTGCCAGCAGCTTAGTACACAGGGGGTACTCCGGGGAGCTGTTTTTT. Encoded protein: CASSLVHRGYSGELFF. The chain joins TRBV13 to TRBJ2-2; TRBD1 agrees at 8 bases. This CDR3 comprises 16 residues. Trimming cost V 1 base and J 6 bases; bases outside gene matches: 7. Germline values: CDR1 PRHDT, CDR2 FYEKMQ (reference sequence).

The chain recombines TRBV6-1 with TRBJ2-1; D is undetermined. The germline V and J ends were trimmed by 3 bases and 3 bases, with 3 bases remaining between them. Germline V lookup: CDR1 MNHNS, CDR2 SASEGT. The CDR3 length is 12 residues. CDR3 nucleotide sequence: TGTGCCAGCAGTGAGAGCTACAATGAGCAGTTCTTC. Amino acids: CASSESYNEQFF.

V gene TRBV30 combines with J gene TRBJ1-2; 7 bases match TRBD1. J lost 4 bases, V lost 0 bases, and 5 bases had no gene match. CDR3 length: 14 amino acids. Germline CDR1 is GTSNPN and CDR2 is SVGIG (reference sequence). CDR3 sequence (DNA): TGTGCCTGGAGTGTCCGACAGGGACCCTATGGCTACACCTTC. It is translated as CAWSVRQGPYGYTF.